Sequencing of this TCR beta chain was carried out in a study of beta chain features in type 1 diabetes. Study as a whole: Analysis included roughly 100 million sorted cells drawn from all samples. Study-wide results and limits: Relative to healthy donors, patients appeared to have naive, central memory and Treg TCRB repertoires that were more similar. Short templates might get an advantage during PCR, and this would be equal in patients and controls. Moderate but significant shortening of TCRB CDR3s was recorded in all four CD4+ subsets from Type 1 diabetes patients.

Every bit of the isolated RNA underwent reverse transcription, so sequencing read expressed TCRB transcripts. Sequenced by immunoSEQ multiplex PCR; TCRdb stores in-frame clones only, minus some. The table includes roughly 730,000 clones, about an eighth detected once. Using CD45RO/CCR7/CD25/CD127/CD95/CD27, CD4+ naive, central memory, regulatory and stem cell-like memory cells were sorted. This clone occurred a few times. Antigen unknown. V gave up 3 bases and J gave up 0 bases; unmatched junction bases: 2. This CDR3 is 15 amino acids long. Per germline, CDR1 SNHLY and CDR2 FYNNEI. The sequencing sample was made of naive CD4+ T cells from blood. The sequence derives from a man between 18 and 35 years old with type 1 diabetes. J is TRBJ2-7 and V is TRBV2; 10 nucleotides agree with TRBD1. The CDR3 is CASSEGQGNSYEQYF. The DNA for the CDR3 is TGTGCCAGCAGTGAGGGACAGGGGAACTCCTACGAGCAGTACTTC.